The rows below give T cell receptor beta chains drawn from one sample of a study of siplizumab effects on memory and regulatory T cells. Sequenced by immunoSEQ multiplex PCR; TCRdb stores in-frame clones only, minus some. The table includes around 100,000 clones, around 90% detected once. The source material was CD4+ T cells sorted from blood. The source is a human donor in good health. The CDR3 runs from the conserved cysteine through the conserved F or W. The D gene is left open where the match is weak. Some rows mark clone size as missing; the rest say once, few, many or name a class of expanded clone.

TRBJ1-2,-,-,TRBV9,TGTGCCAGCAGCCCCGGGGAGGACTATGGCTACACCTTC,CASSPGEDYGYTF
TRBJ2-5,TRBD2,-,TRBV11-2,TGTGCCAGCAGCACAACCGCGGGGGGCGGAGAGACCCAGTACTTC,CASSTTAGGGETQYF
TRBJ2-5,TRBD1,few,TRBV10-3,TGTGCCATCAGTGAACGGGGACAGGGGGCGGGTATCTTTCAAGAGACCCAGTACTTC,CAISERGQGAGIFQETQYF
TRBJ2-2,-,few,TRBV18,TGTGCCAGCTCACCCCGGGCTGGGGGTGACGGGGAGCTGTTTTTT,CASSPRAGGDGELFF
TRBJ2-7,TRBD2,-,TRBV18,TGTGCCAGCTCACCACCCGGCGGGAGCTACGAGCAGTACTTC,CASSPPGGSYEQYF
TRBJ2-5,TRBD2,-,TRBV2,TGTGCCAGCAGCCTCGGACTAGCGGGGGGGAAAGAGACCCAGTACTTC,CASSLGLAGGKETQYF
TRBJ1-2,-,-,TRBV18,TGTGCCAGCTCACCACCAACCGGGGTCGGCTACACCTTC,CASSPPTGVGYTF
TRBJ2-1,TRBD2,-,TRBV28,TGTGCTCCAGCAATCACCCGCAGACTAGCGGGGGGGCCGGGCAATGAGCAGTTCTTC,CAPAITRRLAGGPGNEQFF
TRBJ1-1,-,-,TRBV7-2,TGTGCCAGCAGCTTAGAGGGTTACATGAACACTGAAGCTTTCTTT,CASSLEGYMNTEAFF
TRBJ2-3,TRBD2,-,TRBV6-5,TGTGCCAGCAAGCGGGGGGACGATACGCAGTATTTT,CASKRGDDTQYF
TRBJ2-7,TRBD1,-,TRBV19,TGTGCCAGTAGTAACAGGGGGAAGGCCTACGAGCAGTACTTC,CASSNRGKAYEQYF
TRBJ2-1,TRBD2,-,TRBV10-3,TGTGCCATCAGTGCGGCTTGGGGCACCGGGACTAGCGGGGGGGGCTACAATGAGCAGTTCTTC,CAISAAWGTGTSGGGYNEQFF
TRBJ2-2,TRBD1,-,TRBV7-9,TGTGCCAGCAGCTTACAGGGGGCCGGGGAGCTGTTTTTT,CASSLQGAGELFF
TRBJ1-2,TRBD1,-,TRBV7-8,TGTGCCAGCAGCTTAGAACGTTTGCTGGGGGAGGACAGGAACTATGGCTACACCTTC,CASSLERLLGEDRNYGYTF
TRBJ1-5,-,-,TRBV4-3,TGCGCCAGCAGCCAAGAGAAGTCCCAGCCCCAGCATTTT,CASSQEKSQPQHF
TRBJ2-6,-,few,TRBV7-3,TGTGCCAGCAGCTCAACAGGGGAGGCTGGGGCCAACGTCCTGACTTTC,CASSSTGEAGANVLTF
TRBJ1-2,-,-,TRBV4-1,TGCGCCAGCAGCCAAGATCGCCCAGGGTTTGGCTACACCTTC,CASSQDRPGFGYTF
TRBJ1-1,-,-,TRBV11-3,TGTGCCAGCAGCAAGGACAGTAACGTCGACACTGAAGCTTTCTTT,CASSKDSNVDTEAFF
TRBJ1-1,-,-,TRBV6-1,TGTGCCAGCAGTGAAGGGGCAGGATTACCTCCCACTGAAGCTTTCTTT,CASSEGAGLPPTEAFF
TRBJ1-5,-,-,TRBV5-6,TGTGCCAGCAGCTTGTTTGGCGATCAGCCCCAGCATTTT,CASSLFGDQPQHF
TRBJ2-1,TRBD1,-,TRBV5-1,TGCGCCAGCAGCTACCGGGGACAGGGGCTAGATGAGCAGTTCTTC,CASSYRGQGLDEQFF
TRBJ2-4,-,-,TRBV29-1,TGCAGCGTACCCGCGACGGGGGCCTTAGCCAAAAACATTCAGTACTTC,CSVPATGALAKNIQYF
TRBJ2-3,-,-,TRBV2,TGTGCCAGCAGTGACAACACAGATACGCAGTATTTT,CASSDNTDTQYF
TRBJ1-3,-,-,TRBV9,TGTGCCAGCAGCATAAGGGGTGCGGGAAACACCATATATTTT,CASSIRGAGNTIYF
TRBJ1-5,-,-,TRBV4-3,TGCGCCAGCAGCGCCCACCACCCCTCAGCTGGTCAGCCCCAGCATTTT,CASSAHHPSAGQPQHF
TRBJ2-2,TRBD2,-,TRBV5-1,TGCGCCAGCAGCGCTTCCGGGACTAGCGGAACCGGGGAGCTGTTTTTT,CASSASGTSGTGELFF